The clone carrying this T cell receptor (beta chain) was detected many times. Its antigen is unknown. These data come from a study of metastatic and nonmetastatic thyroid tumors. The overall study: For malignant and benign thyroid patients, tumor or nodule tissue and blood were the sources whose repertoires were compared. Findings of the study overall: According to reports, the diversity of TCR beta was significantly higher in malignant thyroid tumors than in benign nodules, and this held in both blood and tumor samples.

V was pared by 4 bases and J by 5 bases, with 5 bases of the junction left unmatched. From germline, CDR1 is SNHLY and CDR2 FYNNEI. The CDR3 is made up of 14 amino acids. Per the original data handling: In papillary thyroid cancer, a distant-metastasis classifier was built using CDR3 differences across clinicopathological groups. TCRdb re-clonotyped the PCR reads via MiXCR. TCRdb assigned the V and J calls; the authors' analysis was not used. The data hold 64,000 or so clones, with around 15% observed a single time. Prior to thyroid surgery, none of the patients had received any treatment. The chain is built from TRBV2 and TRBJ2-1; 7 nucleotides match TRBD2. The material sequenced was blood. The TCR originated in a male donor with papillary thyroid cancer or a benign thyroid nodule (not recorded which). Some clones in this sample may be carry-over from other donors' samples. DNA for the CDR3: TGTGCCAGCAGTGTAGGGAGGGCCGACAATGAGCAGTTCTTC. Its protein product is CASSVGRADNEQFF.